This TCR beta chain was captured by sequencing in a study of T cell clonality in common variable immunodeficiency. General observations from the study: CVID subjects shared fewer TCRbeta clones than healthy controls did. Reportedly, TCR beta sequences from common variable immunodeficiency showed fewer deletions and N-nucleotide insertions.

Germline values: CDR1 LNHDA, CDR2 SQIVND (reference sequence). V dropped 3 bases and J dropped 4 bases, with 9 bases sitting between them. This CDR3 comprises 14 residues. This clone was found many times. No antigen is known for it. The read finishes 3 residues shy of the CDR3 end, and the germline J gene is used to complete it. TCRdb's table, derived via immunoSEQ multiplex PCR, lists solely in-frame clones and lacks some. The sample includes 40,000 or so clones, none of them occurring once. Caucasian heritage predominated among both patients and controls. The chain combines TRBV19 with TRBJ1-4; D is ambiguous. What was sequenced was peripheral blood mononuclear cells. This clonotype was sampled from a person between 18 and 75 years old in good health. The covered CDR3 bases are TGTGCCAGTAGTATCCGCAGCGTTAATGAAAAA. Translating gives CASSIRSVNEK. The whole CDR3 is CASSIRSVNEKLFF.